The 22 T cell receptor beta chains below come from one sample, sequenced in a study of T cell changes during pregnancy in multiple sclerosis (dated by TCRdb to between 2018 and 2021). Library preparation employed the immunoSEQ multiplex PCR assay. Imported from immuneACCESS, the table was reduced by TCRdb to in-frame sequences with V and J called. These copies leave out some clones; in studies compared against another copy, an unresolved V gene accounts for under half, and the cause of the remainder is not known. The sample table contains roughly 58,000 clones; only one count was recorded for roughly 92% of them. The ten largest clones represent less than 4% of the sample. The sequencing here drew on CD8+ T cells from peripheral blood mononuclear cells, taken in the third trimester of pregnancy. The source is a female donor with multiple sclerosis, enrolled in a pregnancy study.

J is TRBJ2-7 and V is TRBV27; TRBD1 aligns across 7 bases. The ends lost 3 bases at V and 2 bases at J; junction bases unmatched: 4. Germline lookup yields CDR1 MNHEY and CDR2 SMNVEV (reference sequence). This CDR3 region has 14 residues. CDR3 protein: CASSFSQGAYEQYF. The CDR3 DNA is TGTGCCAGCAGTTTTTCGCAGGGGGCCTACGAGCAGTACTTC.

This clone occurred once. The J gene is TRBJ2-2, the V gene TRBV4-3, with D tentatively TRBD2 (6 bases). The CDR3 totals 15 residues. Trimming left V 3 bases short and J 0 bases short, with 8 bases between. Germline CDR1 reads LGHNA; CDR2 reads YSLEER. The CDR3 is CASSQGLPNTGELFF. Here the CDR3 DNA reads TGCGCCAGCAGCCAGGGACTTCCGAACACCGGGGAGCTGTTTTTT.

The chain has TRBV18 and TRBJ1-2, with 7 positions matching TRBD1. The CDR3 covers 14 residues. Germline CDR1 and CDR2: KGHSH and LQKENI. The ends lost 1 base at V and 8 bases at J; junction bases unmatched: 7. CDR3 residues: CASSPLSNRGGYTF. The CDR3 DNA reads as TGTGCCAGCTCACCACTTTCCAACAGGGGCGGCTACACCTTC.

This chain links TRBV28 with TRBJ2-2; the match to TRBD2 covers 8 bases. Germline loops: CDR1 MDHEN, CDR2 SYDVKM. This CDR3 comprises 15 residues. J lost 1 base, V lost 5 bases, and 3 bases had no gene match. CDR3 nucleotide sequence: TGTGCCAGCAGTGAGGGGACTAGGAACACCGGGGAGCTGTTTTTT. This translates into CASSEGTRNTGELFF.

V is TRBV6-1 and J is TRBJ2-1; D is ambiguous. The CDR3 extends over 15 amino acids. Per germline, CDR1 MNHNS and CDR2 SASEGT. V lost 4 bases, J lost 5 bases, and 15 bases lay in between. DNA of the CDR3: TGTGCCAGCAGTGCTCTGCGAGTCATTAACAATGAGCAGTTCTTC. Protein: CASSALRVINNEQFF.

The chain uses TRBV9 and TRBJ2-2, with 9 positions matching TRBD1. CDR1 SGDLS and CDR2 YYNGEE come from the germline V gene. J lost 5 bases, V lost 0 bases, and 2 bases had no gene match. CDR3 size: 15 residues. CDR3 amino acids: CASSVETGGTGELFF. Here the CDR3 DNA reads TGTGCCAGCAGCGTAGAGACAGGGGGGACCGGGGAGCTGTTTTTT.

This rearrangement joins TRBV10-2 to TRBJ2-7; 7 nucleotides agree with TRBD1. Germline lookup yields CDR1 WSHSY and CDR2 SAAADI. The CDR3 is made up of 15 amino acids. V was pared by 2 bases and J by 3 bases, with 7 bases of the junction left unmatched. Written as DNA, the CDR3 is TGCGCCAGCAGTGAGCGATACAGGGGCCTCTACGAGCAGTACTTC. Amino acid sequence: CASSERYRGLYEQYF.

The chain couples TRBV5-6 to TRBJ1-5; possible D gene TRBD1, 6 bases. The CDR3 sequence is 15 residues long. V was clipped by 3 bases and J by 2 bases, with 12 bases between them. In germline, CDR1 is SGHDT, CDR2 YYEEEE. The chain's CDR3 is CASSSRGRGNQPQHF. Written as DNA, the CDR3 is TGTGCCAGCAGCTCCAGGGGAAGAGGCAATCAGCCCCAGCATTTT. The full variable domain, its missing parts supplied by reference TRBV5-6 and TRBJ1-5, is DAGVTQSPTHLIKTRGQQVTLRCSPKSGHDTVSWYQQALGQGPQFIFQYYEEEERQRGNFPDRFSGHQFPNYSSELNVNALLLGDSALYLCASSSRGRGNQPQHFGDGTRLSIL.

This chain joins TRBV5-5 and TRBJ1-5; the D is unclear. CDR1 SGHKS and CDR2 YYEKEE come from the germline V gene (reference sequence). Trimming stripped 0 bases from V and 4 bases from J, with 8 bases between. The CDR3 consists of 14 residues. This CDR3 reads CASSLGAGNQPQHF. CDR3 nucleotide sequence: TGTGCCAGCAGCTTGGGGGCGGGGAATCAGCCCCAGCATTTT. Variable domain in full (rest from reference TRBV5-5 and TRBJ1-5): DAGVTQSPTHLIKTRGQQVTLRCSPISGHKSVSWYQQVLGQGPQFIFQYYEKEERGRGNFPDRFSARQFPNYSSELNVNALLLGDSALYLCASSLGAGNQPQHFGDGTRLSIL.

To note about this clone: Mismatch with germline at one junction end may stem from a read error. V usage is TRBV29-1 and J usage is TRBJ1-2, with D possibly being TRBD1 (6 bases). The CDR3 consists of 14 residues. Per germline, CDR1 SQVTM and CDR2 ANQGSEA. CDR3: CSVTGPLANYGHTF. CDR3 nucleotides: TGCAGCGTCACAGGGCCTTTAGCTAACTATGGCCACACCTTC.

The CDR3 spells CASSLRVQPQHF. The CDR3, as DNA: TGTGCCAGCAGTTTAAGAGTACAGCCCCAGCATTTT. The chain recombines TRBV28 with TRBJ1-5, with D unclear. This CDR3 region has 12 residues. The V end lost 2 bases, the J end lost 7 bases, and 6 bases lay between the germline ends. Germline V lookup: CDR1 MDHEN, CDR2 SYDVKM.

The gene calls are TRBV5-8 and TRBJ1-5, with TRBD1 identical over 9 bases. CDR1 is SGHTS and CDR2 is YDEGEE in the germline V gene. This CDR3 has 17 residues. J gave up 0 bases and V 3 bases, and 7 bases lay outside the gene matches. The CDR3 protein is CASSSEGQGYSNQPQHF. The CDR3 nucleotides are TGTGCCAGCAGCTCGGAGGGACAGGGCTATAGCAATCAGCCCCAGCATTTT.

CDR3 protein: CAWTQGQRTEAFF. The CDR3 region has the DNA TGTGCCTGGACCCAGGGTCAGAGGACTGAAGCTTTCTTT. The gene calls are TRBV30 and TRBJ1-1; TRBD1 might be the D (5 bases). The CDR3 totals 13 residues. V dropped 4 bases and J dropped 5 bases, with 14 bases sitting between them. Germline assignment: CDR1 GTSNPN and CDR2 SVGIG (reference sequence).

CDR3 DNA: TGTGCCAGCAGTCCTCGAGGGGGCCACGAGCAGTACTTC. It specifies CASSPRGGHEQYF. The chain joins TRBV27 to TRBJ2-7; 7 bases agree with TRBD1. After removal of 5 bases from V and 5 bases from J, the junction contained 6 bases not matched to a gene. The germline V gene has CDR1 MNHEY and CDR2 SMNVEV (reference sequence). The CDR3 loop spans 13 amino acids.

V is TRBV4-1 and J is TRBJ2-1; 8 positions agree with TRBD2. The CDR3 has 17 amino acids. V was pared by 0 bases and J by 2 bases, with 6 bases of the junction left unmatched. Germline lookup yields CDR1 MGHRA and CDR2 YSYEKL. The CDR3 spells CASSQDPGLETYNEQFF. CDR3 sequence (DNA): TGCGCCAGCAGCCAAGATCCGGGACTAGAAACCTACAATGAGCAGTTCTTC.

V and J are TRBV9 and TRBJ2-3; D gene ambiguous. CDR1 and CDR2 from the germline V gene are SGDLS and YYNGEE. The CDR3 runs to 13 residues. V lost 0 bases, J lost 4 bases, and 6 bases lay in between. CDR3 sequence reads: CASSVAIPDTQYF. CDR3 sequence (DNA): TGTGCCAGCAGCGTAGCCATTCCAGATACGCAGTATTTT.

The chain carries TRBV18 and TRBJ2-3; 9 bases agree with TRBD2. Germline lookup yields CDR1 KGHSH and CDR2 LQKENI. The CDR3 extends over 17 amino acids. V was pared by 1 base and J by 2 bases, with 7 bases of the junction left unmatched. The CDR3 here is CASSPLGGRGATDTQYF. CDR3 bases: TGTGCCAGCTCACCACTCGGCGGGAGGGGGGCCACAGATACGCAGTATTTT.

The chain employs TRBV5-8 and TRBJ1-4, with 8 nucleotides matching TRBD1. Unmatched junction bases numbered 13, after V lost 4 bases and J lost 8 bases. The germline CDR1 and CDR2 sequences are SGHTS and YDEGEE. CDR3 length equals 16 residues. The CDR3 DNA follows: TGTGCCAGCAGCCCTGACAGGGGCGAAGTGTACGAAAAACTGTTTTTT. It specifies CASSPDRGEVYEKLFF. Looking up the rest from reference TRBV5-8 and TRBJ1-4 gives the full variable domain: EAGVTQSPTHLIKTRGQQATLRCSPISGHTSVYWYQQALGLGLQFLLWYDEGEERNRGNFPPRFSGRQFPNYSSELNVNALELEDSALYLCASSPDRGEVYEKLFFGSGTQLSVL.

J is TRBJ2-7 and V is TRBV4-1, with 9 positions matching TRBD1. The V and J ends lost 0 bases and 2 bases, in that order; junction bases with no gene match: 5. Germline CDR1 MGHRA, CDR2 YSYEKL. This CDR3 has 16 residues. The CDR3 DNA reads TGCGCCAGCAGCCAAGAAGGGACAGGGACCACCTACGAGCAGTACTTC. Its translation is CASSQEGTGTTYEQYF.

J is TRBJ2-7 and V is TRBV2; TRBD1 might be the D (6 bases). Trimming shortened V by 2 bases and J by 0 bases, and 14 bases separated the two germline ends. The CDR3 has 16 residues. From germline, CDR1 is SNHLY and CDR2 FYNNEI. The CDR3 sequence: CASSENPGQSSYEQYF. CDR3 sequence (DNA): TGTGCCAGCAGTGAAAACCCCGGACAGAGCTCCTACGAGCAGTACTTC.

The chain employs TRBV10-3 and TRBJ2-7; 7 bases line up with TRBD2. Looked up from germline, CDR1 is ENHRY and CDR2 is SYGVKD. V shed 10 bases and J 5 bases; nucleotides not matched to a gene: 11. This CDR3 has 13 amino acids. CDR3 sequence (DNA): TGTGCCACCCGATGGGAGGGTAACGACGAGCAGTACTTC. This encodes CATRWEGNDEQYF.

The J gene is TRBJ2-1, the V gene TRBV6-5; D might be TRBD2 (5 bases). V was pared by 0 bases and J by 6 bases, with 9 bases between. CDR3 size: 14 residues. Germline CDR1 MNHEY, CDR2 SVGAGI. The CDR3 loop is CASSYSKRGNEQFF. Written as DNA, the CDR3 is TGTGCCAGCAGTTACTCGAAACGGGGCAATGAGCAGTTCTTC.